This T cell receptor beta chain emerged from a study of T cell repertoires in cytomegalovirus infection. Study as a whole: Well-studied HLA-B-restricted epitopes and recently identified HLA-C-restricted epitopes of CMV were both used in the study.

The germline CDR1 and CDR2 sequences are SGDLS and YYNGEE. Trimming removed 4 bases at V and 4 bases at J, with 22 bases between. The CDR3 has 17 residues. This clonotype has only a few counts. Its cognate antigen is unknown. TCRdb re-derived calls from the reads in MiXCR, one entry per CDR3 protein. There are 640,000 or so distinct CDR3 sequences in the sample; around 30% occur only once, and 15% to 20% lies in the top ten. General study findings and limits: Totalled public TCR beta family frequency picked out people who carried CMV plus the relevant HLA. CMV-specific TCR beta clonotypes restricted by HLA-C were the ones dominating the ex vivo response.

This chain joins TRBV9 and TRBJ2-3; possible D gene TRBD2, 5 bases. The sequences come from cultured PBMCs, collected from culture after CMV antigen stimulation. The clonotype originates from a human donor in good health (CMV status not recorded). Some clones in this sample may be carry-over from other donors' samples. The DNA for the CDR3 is TGTGCCAGCAGCCCCCTCGAGTCCGACGGGATGGCAGATACGCAGTATTTT. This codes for CASSPLESDGMADTQYF.